Listed below are T cell receptor beta chains from one sample, sequenced in a study of shared clonotypes between healthy human individuals. Profiling relied on immunoSEQ multiplex PCR, and the TCRdb table lists in-frame clones only, not all of them. This sample yields 1,400,000 or so clones, of which approximately 98.5% are seen a single time; approximately 0.4% belongs to the top ten. Sequencing was done on a sample of naive CD4+ T cells sorted from blood. The receptors stem from a man aged 30-40 years in good health. The CDR3 runs from the conserved cysteine through the conserved F or W. The D gene is left open where the match is weak. Some rows mark clone size as missing; the rest say once, few, many or name a class of expanded clone.

>-|TRBV2|-|TRBJ2-1
TGTGCCAGCAGCCTACAGGGAGGACATGGTGAGCAGTTCTTC
CASSLQGGHGEQFF
>-|TRBV7-2|TRBD1|TRBJ1-2
TGTGCCAGCAGCTTACTTCCGAGACAGGGAAGCTATGGCTACACCTTC
CASSLLPRQGSYGYTF
>-|TRBV29-1|-|TRBJ2-3
TGCAGCGTCGACGGGGGCAGGGGGTCTACAGATACGCAGTATTTT
CSVDGGRGSTDTQYF
>-|TRBV27|-|TRBJ1-5
TGTGCCAGCAGTTGGACAATCAATCAGCCCCAGCATTTT
CASSWTINQPQHF
>-|TRBV7-2|-|TRBJ1-5
TGTGCCAGCAGCCCGGACAGAAGCAATCAGCCCCAGCATTTT
CASSPDRSNQPQHF
>-|TRBV9|-|TRBJ1-2
TGTGCCAGCAGCGTAGAAGGGAACTATGGCTACACCTTC
CASSVEGNYGYTF
>-|TRBV19|TRBD1|TRBJ2-3
TGTGCCAGTAGTATCAAAGTCGGGACAGGGAGCACAGATACGCAGTATTTT
CASSIKVGTGSTDTQYF
>-|TRBV2|-|TRBJ2-7
TGTGCCATCCTACCGGGACCGGCCAGGTCTGGCGAGCAGTACTTC
CAILPGPARSGEQYF
>once|TRBV7-3|-|TRBJ2-3
TGTGCCAGCAGCGAAAGGGGGAGCACAGATACGCAGTATTTT
CASSERGSTDTQYF
>-|TRBV11-2|-|TRBJ2-3
TGTGCCAGCAGCCTGATACTGGCTCCGGCAGATACGCAGTATTTT
CASSLILAPADTQYF
>-|TRBV28|-|TRBJ2-1
TGTGCCAGCGCAAAGCCGGGATTAAAAGAAAAGAGGAATGAGCAGTTCTTC
CASAKPGLKEKRNEQFF
>-|TRBV5-6|TRBD1|TRBJ2-1
TGTGCCAGCAGCTTGTTAGGACAGGGCCCCTACAATGAGCAGTTCTTC
CASSLLGQGPYNEQFF
>-|TRBV5-4|-|TRBJ1-1
TGTGCCAGCAGCTTGGGGAACTTGCACACTGAAGCTTTCTTT
CASSLGNLHTEAFF
>-|TRBV5-1|-|TRBJ1-1
TGCGCCAGCAGCTTGGCCGGTCAGGGGCGGGACACTGAAGCTTTCTTT
CASSLAGQGRDTEAFF
>-|TRBV11-2|-|TRBJ2-3
TGTGCCAGCAGCTTGGAGCCACTAGATACGCAGTATTTT
CASSLEPLDTQYF
>-|TRBV5-1|-|TRBJ1-4
TGCGCCAGCACCCCCGGCAGCCTTAATGAAAAACTGTTTTTT
CASTPGSLNEKLFF
>-|TRBV6-1|TRBD1|TRBJ2-1
TGTGCCAGCAGTCGGGACAGGACATACAATGAGCAGTTCTTC
CASSRDRTYNEQFF
>once|TRBV28|-|TRBJ2-7
TGTGCCAGCAGTTACTCCCGGGGGACCTACGAGCAGTACTTC
CASSYSRGTYEQYF
>-|TRBV9|-|TRBJ2-3
TGTGCCAGCAGCGGCCCCTATCGGGGGACGAAGGCAGATACGCAGTATTTT
CASSGPYRGTKADTQYF
>-|TRBV9|TRBD2|TRBJ2-3
TGTGCCAGCAGTGAAGTTGTACCGGGACTAGCGGCCACAGATACGCAGTATTTT
CASSEVVPGLAATDTQYF
>-|TRBV7-2|TRBD1|TRBJ1-5
TGTGCCAGCAGCTTACAGGGGGGCATTAGCAATCAGCCCCAGCATTTT
CASSLQGGISNQPQHF
>-|TRBV28|TRBD1|TRBJ1-5
TGTGCCAGCCTAGATGGGACAGGGGTCGATCAGCCCCAGCATTTT
CASLDGTGVDQPQHF
>-|TRBV28|-|TRBJ2-2
TGTGCCAGCAGACCTACCGGGGCCAGGGTTACGAACACCGGGGAGCTGTTTTTT
CASRPTGARVTNTGELFF
>-|TRBV18|-|TRBJ2-5
TGTGCCAGCTCACCACAGGGACGGGAGACCCAGTACTTC
CASSPQGRETQYF
>-|TRBV6-1|TRBD2|TRBJ2-7
TGTGCCAGCAGTGAAGCCCGACTAGCGGGAGGCGAGCAGTACTTC
CASSEARLAGGEQYF
>-|TRBV9|TRBD2|TRBJ2-3
TGTGCCAGCAGCGGACAACCGGGACTAGGGGTTGATACGCAGTATTTT
CASSGQPGLGVDTQYF
>-|TRBV7-2|TRBD1|TRBJ2-7
TGTGCCAGCAGCCTGGGGACAGGGACCTTCTACGAGCAGTACTTC
CASSLGTGTFYEQYF
>-|TRBV5-1|-|TRBJ1-2
TGCGCCAGCAGCCCGCAGACAGGACTAAACTATGGCTACACCTTC
CASSPQTGLNYGYTF
>-|TRBV19|TRBD2|TRBJ2-1
TGTGCCAGTAGTACCACGACTAGCGGCAGCTCCTACAATGAGCAGTTCTTC
CASSTTTSGSSYNEQFF
>-|TRBV28|-|TRBJ2-7
TGTGCCAGCAGGAGCTCCTACGAGCAGTACTTC
CASRSSYEQYF
>-|TRBV6-5|-|TRBJ2-7
TGTGCCAGCAGTAGTGGCCGGGAATACGAGCAGTACTTC
CASSSGREYEQYF
>-|TRBV18|TRBD2|TRBJ2-7
TGTGCCAGCTCACCCGGGACTAGCGCAGACGAGCAGTACTTC
CASSPGTSADEQYF
>once|TRBV14|-|TRBJ2-7
TGTGCCAGCAGCCAAGAGCGGGGTAGCTCCTACGAGCAGTACTTC
CASSQERGSSYEQYF
>-|TRBV6-4|-|TRBJ1-5
TGTGCCAGCAGTGATTTTCTTGAGGAACAGCCCCAGCATTTT
CASSDFLEEQPQHF
>-|TRBV6-5|TRBD1|TRBJ1-1
TGTGCCAGCAGTCGTAGACAGGGATCTGAAGCTTTCTTT
CASSRRQGSEAFF
>-|TRBV2|TRBD1|TRBJ2-3
TGTGCCAGCAGTCCAGACAGGGTGGGCACAGATACGCAGTATTTT
CASSPDRVGTDTQYF
>-|TRBV18|TRBD2|TRBJ2-5
TGTGCCAGCTCACCCCGGACTAGCGGTAAAGAGACCCAGTACTTC
CASSPRTSGKETQYF
>-|TRBV5-1|-|TRBJ1-1
TGCGCCAGCAGCTTGGGAGCCGGGACGGACACTGAAGCTTTCTTT
CASSLGAGTDTEAFF
>-|TRBV28|-|TRBJ2-6
TGTGCCAGCAGGGTGGTCTCTGGGGCCAACGTCCTGACTTTC
CASRVVSGANVLTF
>-|TRBV10-2|TRBD2|TRBJ2-7
TGCGCCAGTAAAGAAAGGGGGCAGGGACTAGCGGGTCGCTACGAGCAGTACTTC
CASKERGQGLAGRYEQYF
>-|TRBV19|-|TRBJ2-7
TGTGCCAGTATGGACAAGTCCTACGAGCAGTACTTC
CASMDKSYEQYF
>-|TRBV5-4|TRBD1|TRBJ1-1
TGTGCCAGCAGCTTGGAAATTCAGGGGGATGCTTTCTTT
CASSLEIQGDAFF
>-|TRBV18|TRBD1|TRBJ2-2
TGTGCCAGCTCACTGTTGGGCCCCACCGGGACAGGGGACACCGGGGAGCTGTTTTTT
CASSLLGPTGTGDTGELFF
>-|TRBV5-1|-|TRBJ2-7
TGCGCCAGCAGCTTGGCCGGGACGGGTGAGCAGTACTTC
CASSLAGTGEQYF
>-|TRBV4-3|-|TRBJ2-7
TGCGCCAGCAGCCAAGATCTGGGCGGATCCTACGAGCAGTACTTC
CASSQDLGGSYEQYF
>-|TRBV18|TRBD2|TRBJ2-1
TGTGCCAGCTCACCACCCACGGGACTAGCGGGAGCGAATGAGCAGTTCTTC
CASSPPTGLAGANEQFF
>-|TRBV27|-|TRBJ1-3
TGTGCCAGCAGTTTATCAGGGGGTGCAAACACCATATATTTT
CASSLSGGANTIYF
>-|TRBV5-6|TRBD1|TRBJ1-1
TGTGCCAGCAGCCGCGACAGGGGGCGCGATATCACTGAAGCTTTCTTT
CASSRDRGRDITEAFF
>once|TRBV28|TRBD1|TRBJ1-5
TGTGCCAGCAGTTTAAATCCGGGACAGGGGATTAGGCCCCAGCATTTT
CASSLNPGQGIRPQHF
>-|TRBV11-3|-|TRBJ2-1
TGTGCCAGCAGCCATTCCACTTCGCGGAGCGTCGGACCCTACAATGAGCAGTTCTTC
CASSHSTSRSVGPYNEQFF
>-|TRBV11-1|TRBD1|TRBJ2-5
TGTGCCAGCAGCGCCACCCCCGGGACAGCTAATACCCAAGAGACCCAGTACTTC
CASSATPGTANTQETQYF
>once|TRBV5-4|TRBD2|TRBJ2-3
TGTGCCAGCAGGCGTTCCGGGACTAGCGGAACAGATACGCAGTATTTT
CASRRSGTSGTDTQYF
>-|TRBV10-3|TRBD1|TRBJ2-1
TGTGCCATCAGTGAGTCCGGGACAGGGGGCCTCAATGAGCAGTTCTTC
CAISESGTGGLNEQFF
>-|TRBV7-9|-|TRBJ1-2
TGTGCCAGCAGCACTAACTATGGCTACACCTTC
CASSTNYGYTF
>-|TRBV5-5|TRBD1|TRBJ1-1
TGTGCCAGCAGCATAAGGGACAGCAACACTGAAGCTTTCTTT
CASSIRDSNTEAFF